Detailed here is one TCR beta chain. The antigen remains unidentified. This specimen comes from a study of PD-1 blockade in classical Hodgkin lymphoma. The study's findings and limits: In CD4+ cells, TCR diversity went up significantly by C4D1, but in CD8+ cells it did not. Complete responders started with a diversity level that resembled newly diagnosed patients at baseline. The repertoire differences lack a defined cause, possibly disease activity or prior therapy.

The CDR3 length is 13 residues. Germline values: CDR1 SGHAT, CDR2 FQNNGV. Trimming took 5 bases from V and 9 from J; bases not matched to a gene: 5. The time point was: cycle 4 day 1 (C4D1), after six to seven weeks of nivolumab. Brentuximab vedotin exposure varied among the patients, all of whom had relapsed after autologous stem cell transplantation. Best outcomes ranged across complete response, partial response and progressive disease. Profiled with immunoSEQ multiplex PCR; TCRdb holds only in-frame clones, not every one. The table lists just under 65,000 clones, around 90% of them singletons, with around 8% in the top ten.

The chain couples TRBV11-2 to TRBJ1-2; 11 nucleotides agree with TRBD1. The sample here was peripheral blood mononuclear cells (PBMCs), taken before the fourth cycle of nivolumab. The TCR comes from a human donor with classical Hodgkin lymphoma. The CDR3 DNA is TGTGCCAGCAGCCCAGGGACAGGGGGGAGCTACACCTTC. Protein sequence: CASSPGTGGSYTF.